This T cell receptor beta chain was identified in a study of blood T cell repertoires in COVID-19. For the study at large: T cells, B-cell-depleted T cells, or PBMCs supplied cDNA or gDNA.

V was pared by 8 bases and J by 0 bases, with 11 bases between. Germline V gives CDR1 MDHEN, CDR2 SYDVKM. The CDR3 spans 13 residues. Participant ages covered roughly 18 to 89 years across 25 or so US areas. Participants reported their clinical history, and cohort assignment relied on those reports. Cohort 3 recovered donors had two negative PCRs, clearance, or symptom resolution. Clones were read by immunoSEQ multiplex PCR, and TCRdb kept only the in-frame ones, dropping some. The sample lists a few hundred thousand clones, 85% seen once, with 2% to 3% in the top ten. The V call is TRBV28, the J call TRBJ2-7; TRBD1 is a possible D gene (6 bases). The sequence was collected from a woman aged 45 to 65 who had recovered from COVID-19. Sequenced material: PBMCs or T cells enriched from blood (not recorded which). In DNA, the CDR3 is TGTGCCAGCTGGCAGGGGCCCTCCTACGAGCAGTACTTC. It codes for CASWQGPSYEQYF. The full variable domain, with the rest looked up from reference TRBV28 and TRBJ2-7, is DVKVTQSSRYLVKRTGEKVFLECVQDMDHENMFWYRQDPGLGLRLIYFSYDVKMKEKGDIPEGYSVSREKKERFSLILESASTNQTSMYLCASWQGPSYEQYFGPGTRLTVT.